This TCR beta chain emerged from a study of T cell responses to AZD1222 COVID-19 vaccine. Study outcomes and limitations: Donors in the cohort were predominantly white British and more often female, and clonal diversity was possibly underestimated.

There are 18 residues in the CDR3. Trimming took off 1 base at V and 1 base at J, with 14 bases between the two ends. Germline V gene data show CDR1 as MNHGY and CDR2 as SAAAGT. This clone was seen just once. Its target is not known. The table came from immunoSEQ multiplex PCR; TCRdb's copy has only in-frame clones and leaves some out. This sample has roughly 180,000 clones, with approximately 90% found just once. The V gene is TRBV6-8, the J gene TRBJ2-6; D may be TRBD1 (6 bases). The clonotype comes from an adult in good health. Sequencing was performed on peripheral blood, taken on day 0 of AZD1222 vaccination. The CDR3 DNA reads TGTGCCAGCAGTTACTTTGGCAGGGGTGGGTCTGGGGCCAACGTCCTGACTTTC. Translating gives CASSYFGRGGSGANVLTF.